The clone carrying this T cell receptor beta chain was detected a few times. This CDR3 is built from 14 residues. Germline V CDR1 and CDR2: SGHVS, FQNEAQ. V was clipped by 3 bases and J by 3 bases, with 12 bases between them. Each CDR3 protein gets one entry after TCRdb re-called the reads with MiXCR. This table holds about 400,000 distinct CDR3 sequences, roughly 20% found once. The data belong to a study of T cell repertoires in cytomegalovirus infection. The chain recombines TRBV7-8 with TRBJ2-7; D not resolved. The receptor was isolated from a human donor in good health (CMV status not recorded). Some clones in this sample may be carry-over from other donors' samples. Source material: PBMCs. CDR3 residues: CASSFKGRYYEQYF. The CDR3 DNA reads as TGTGCCAGCAGCTTTAAAGGTAGATACTACGAGCAGTACTTC. Full variable domain (outside the CDR3, taken from reference TRBV7-8 and TRBJ2-7): GAGVSQSPRYKVAKRGQDVALRCDPISGHVSLFWYQQALGQGPEFLTYFQNEAQLDKSGLPSDRFFAERPEGSVSTLKIQRTQQEDSAVYLCASSFKGRYYEQYFGPGTRLTVT.